This T cell receptor (beta chain) is drawn from a study of shared clonotypes between healthy human individuals. V gave up 2 bases and J gave up 7 bases; unmatched junction bases: 2. Per germline, CDR1 MNHNS and CDR2 SASEGT. This CDR3 comprises 13 residues. Approximately 200 ng DNA, 30,000 or so T cell genomes, went into each sorted-subset replicate PCR. Clones were sequenced by immunoSEQ multiplex PCR, and TCRdb holds only the in-frame ones, with some missing. The table has 2 million to 2.5 million clones, under 97% seen once. Sample: naive CD4+ T cells sorted from blood. Described subset: CD45RA+ positively selected. V usage is TRBV6-1 and J usage is TRBJ2-1, with 7 bases that match TRBD2. The sequence came from a man aged 18 to 35 in good health. CDR3 region: CASSERLANEQFF. DNA for the CDR3: TGTGCCAGCAGTGAAAGACTAGCAAATGAGCAGTTCTTC.